These 12 T cell receptor beta chains share one sample of origin, sequenced in a study of cytomegalovirus exposure and HLA in healthy donors. The PCR used 60 Vbeta and 13 Jbeta primers. Some clones are missing from TCRdb's copy, which holds only in-frame ones; the method was immunoSEQ multiplex PCR. Among fewer than 200,000 clones, roughly 85% were seen once, and the ten largest hold about 2.7%. Material for sequencing was PBMCs. These receptors all stem from a man in his thirties or forties in good health and CMV-seropositive.

V is TRBV19 and J is TRBJ1-3; tentative D call: TRBD1 (5 bases). Germline values: CDR1 LNHDA, CDR2 SQIVND (reference sequence). This CDR3 spans 15 amino acids. Trimming cost V 3 bases and J 4 bases, with 13 bases left between them. The CDR3 sequence: CASSIRGTVGNTIYF. As DNA, the CDR3 is TGTGCCAGTAGTATCCGGGGGACCGTCGGAAACACCATATATTTT.

The chain has TRBV7-8 and TRBJ2-2; 8 nucleotides align to TRBD2. The CDR3 covers 14 residues. Germline trimming cut 5 bases from V and 4 bases from J; bases unmatched to any gene: 3. Germline V gene data show CDR1 as SGHVS and CDR2 as FQNEAQ. This CDR3 reads CASSPAGGTGELFF. The CDR3 nucleotides read TGTGCCAGCAGCCCCGCGGGGGGCACCGGGGAGCTGTTTTTT.

The rearrangement joins TRBV27 to TRBJ2-1, with 10 bases aligning to TRBD2. Germline trimming cut 2 bases from V and 9 bases from J; bases unmatched to any gene: 7. The germline V gene has CDR1 MNHEY and CDR2 SMNVEV (reference sequence). The CDR3 loop spans 15 amino acids. CDR3 DNA sequence: TGTGCCAGCAGTTTAAGTCTAGCGGGAGTCGGTGAGCAGTTCTTC. Amino acid sequence: CASSLSLAGVGEQFF.

This clone was picked up one time. The chain is built from TRBV7-2 and TRBJ2-2; tentatively, D is TRBD2 (5 bases). Germline V CDR1 and CDR2: SGHTA, FQGNSA. The CDR3 is made up of 15 amino acids. Trimming took 4 bases from V and 3 from J, leaving 12 bases between them. The CDR3 region has the DNA TGTGCCAGCAGCTCCGACCGACTACACACCGGGGAGCTGTTTTTT. Encoded protein: CASSSDRLHTGELFF.

The chain combines TRBV2 with TRBJ1-4; D remains unclear. The CDR3 covers 14 residues. Germline loops: CDR1 SNHLY, CDR2 FYNNEI. With 6 bases removed from V and 3 bases from J, the gap between germline ends came to 11 bases. The CDR3 DNA is TGTGCCAGCAGCAACACCTCTCCTAATGAAAAACTGTTTTTT. As protein: CASSNTSPNEKLFF.

The rearrangement links TRBV18 to TRBJ2-1, with D perhaps TRBD1 (5 bases). The germline gives CDR1 KGHSH, CDR2 LQKENI. V was trimmed by 2 bases and J by 7 bases, leaving 15 bases between them. This CDR3 is 15 amino acids long. The CDR3 DNA sequence: TGTGCCAGCTCACCATGGCCTAGAAAGGGGAATGAGCAGTTCTTC. This sequence encodes CASSPWPRKGNEQFF.

The rearrangement joins TRBV6-1 to TRBJ1-2; 10 bases match TRBD1. The CDR3 has 15 amino acids. In germline, CDR1 is MNHNS, CDR2 SASEGT. V shed 6 bases and J 4 bases; nucleotides not matched to a gene: 8. CDR3 residues: CASRPGQGSVYGYTF. CDR3 bases: TGTGCCAGCAGACCGGGACAGGGGAGTGTCTATGGCTACACCTTC.

This clone came up once. Sequence at one end of the junction differs from germline and may be a read error. The chain has TRBV7-9 and TRBJ1-4; 9 bases align to TRBD1. The germline gives CDR1 SEHNR, CDR2 FQNEAQ (reference sequence). CDR3 size: 18 residues. Here the CDR3 reads CSSSSIIGQGSTNEKLFF. The CDR3 DNA reads TGTTCCAGCAGCTCCATCATCGGACAGGGGTCGACTAATGAAAAACTGTTTTTT.

This chain uses TRBV7-2 with TRBJ2-1; D perhaps matches TRBD2 (5 bases). CDR3 length: 14 amino acids. Germline V gene lookup returns CDR1 SGHTA and CDR2 FQGNSA. Trimming removed 5 bases at V and 1 base at J, with 9 bases between. DNA of the CDR3: TGTGCCAGCAGCCCTGGACTTTCCTACAATGAGCAGTTCTTC. This translates into CASSPGLSYNEQFF.

This chain uses TRBV2 with TRBJ1-1, with 11 bases lining up with TRBD1. Trimming cost V 4 bases and J 10 bases; bases outside gene matches: 32. Germline CDR1 is SNHLY and CDR2 is FYNNEI. This CDR3 has 22 amino acids. The CDR3 spells CASSGRRRIAVPGRTGGLSAFF. In nucleotides, the CDR3 is TGTGCCAGCAGTGGTAGGAGGAGGATTGCGGTCCCCGGTAGGACAGGGGGCCTCTCAGCTTTCTTT.

This clone was seen once. The chain employs TRBV15 and TRBJ2-7; 9 bases fit TRBD2. The CDR3 has 14 residues. The junction had 3 bases not matched to a gene; V was cut back by 0 bases and J by 6 bases. Per germline, CDR1 LNHNV and CDR2 YYDKDF (reference sequence). Written as DNA, the CDR3 is TGTGCCACCAGCAGAGAAGCGGGAGGCTTCGAGCAGTACGTC. Translating gives CATSREAGGFEQYV.

The V gene is TRBV6-6, the J gene TRBJ2-7; TRBD2 agrees at 7 bases. Germline CDR1 is MNHNY and CDR2 is SVGAGI (reference sequence). The CDR3 loop spans 13 amino acids. The ends lost 8 bases at V and 0 bases at J; junction bases unmatched: 4. The CDR3 coding sequence is TGTGCCAGCGTCGGCGGGAGCTCCTACGAGCAGTACTTC. Amino acid sequence: CASVGGSSYEQYF.